This T cell receptor beta chain was sequenced during a study of technical replicates of blood from four donors. The J segment lost 6 bases and the V segment lost 1 base, leaving 5 bases of the junction unmatched. This CDR3 spans 15 amino acids. CDR1 and CDR2 (germline): SGHAT, FQNNGV. The protocol was immunoSEQ multiplex PCR, while the TCRdb copy is restricted to in-frame clones and leaves out a portion. The sample holds fewer than 100,000 clones, around nine tenths seen once. The V gene is TRBV11-2, the J gene TRBJ2-2; 7 positions agree with TRBD2. Sequencing was done on a sample of T cells isolated from PBMCs. This TCR was recovered from a human donor in good health. CDR3 residues: CASSLGGEGPGELFF. CDR3 DNA sequence: TGTGCCAGCAGCTTAGGCGGGGAGGGACCCGGGGAGCTGTTTTTT. The full variable domain, in which reference TRBV11-2 and TRBJ2-2 provide the parts outside the CDR3, is EAGVAQSPRYKIIEKRQSVAFWCNPISGHATLYWYQQILGQGPKLLIQFQNNGVVDDSQLPKDRFSAERLKGVDSTLKIQPAKLEDSAVYLCASSLGGEGPGELFFGEGSRLTVL.